The entry below gives a single T cell receptor (beta chain) sequence along with its context. The antigen this receptor binds is unknown. No much larger clone exists at a distance of one base, and base qualities are not known. This sample was taken from a study of shared clonotypes between healthy human individuals (dated by TCRdb to about 2020). Looking at the study overall: The cohort comprised two women and a few men aged 18 to 49 years. Per donor, three plates each were used for CD4 naive and CD4 memory, two for CD8 naive, and one for CD8 memory. The study deeply sequenced blood TCR repertoires of five healthy adults to estimate repertoire size and the extent of clonotype sharing between individuals. To increase sequencing depth and limit assay-specific biases, TCR repertoire library preparation and sequencing were carried out by different laboratories using diverse techniques. Each donor's leukapheresis produced roughly between roughly 0.94 and 9.5 billion PBMCs.

Using the deep immunoSEQ assay, multiplex PCR amplified TCR CDR3 regions from genomic DNA. For each cell subset, the extracted genomic DNA was distributed evenly across all wells of several immunoSEQ 96-well plates, and each plate served as one replicate. Each replicate PCR for sorted subsets received about 210 ng genomic DNA, equal to about 30,000 T cell genomes. Purified libraries were quantified with a Qubit 3.0 fluorometer, sized on a Bioanalyzer 2100, and re-quantified with the KAPA Library Quantification kit. A separate single-read 150-cycle Illumina NextSeq 550 flow cell was used to sequence each immunoSEQ 96-well plate. Under the source paper's analysis protocol: The immunoSEQ output contained only junctional sequences without quality scores, so filtering could not match that applied to full-length reads. To assign V/J genes and CDR3, sequences were annotated against IMGT germline references using PyIR, a Python wrapper for IgBLAST v1.9. Reads were removed for weak V/J assignments (E-value above 1e-6), missing CDR3, stop codons, out-of-frame junctions, or ambiguous translated residues. V3J clonotypes were defined as sequences sharing an identical inferred V gene, J gene, and CDR3 amino acid sequence. Percentage overlap between repertoires was computed as shared unique clonotypes divided by the size of the smaller repertoire. Repertoire richness was assessed with RTK rarefaction, the Chao1 estimator, and Recon v2.1 estimates of unobserved clonotypes. Generation probabilities for all TCRbeta clonotypes obtained by the gDNA method from a handful of donors were computed using OLGA. Here the immuneACCESS table is served through TCRdb, limited to in-frame sequences with V and J called. Missing clones are a known gap in these copies; in checked studies unresolved V genes cover under half, and the rest lacks a known reason. The D gene and trimming were derived from the DNA, and the V and J assignments and clone size from that table. The sample profile shows 550,000 to 750,000 clones; around 90% of them were found once. More than 20% of the sample rests with the top ten.

CD8 naive samples were CD45RO-negative cells positively selected for CCR7, giving a CD45RA+CCR7+ population that excluded TemRA cells. Donors were healthy HIV-negative adults with no recently reported acute infections or vaccinations. Every donor was a Caucasian adult residing in Nashville, Tennessee, USA. After blood collection by leukapheresis, PBMCs were isolated using Ficoll-Histopaque density gradient centrifugation and then cryopreserved in the vapor phase of liquid nitrogen. Analytical flow cytometry was used to check the purity and quantity of every magnetically sorted T cell population. From each sorted fraction, genomic DNA was isolated and quantified by UV absorbance on a Nanodrop 2000c. The germline V gene sets CDR1 to MNHNS and CDR2 to SASEGT. The germline ends are 15 bases apart after V is trimmed by 8 bases and J by 1 base. The CDR3 goes from the cysteine to the phenylalanine over 15 residues. Here the CDR3 DNA is all that survives: 45 bases in frame from base 1.

Paper-wide results and their limitations: Pairwise subsampling indicated that sequencing depth was expected to affect the degree of clonotype sharing among donors. Compared with non-shared clonotypes, the clonotypes found in all four sorted-subset donors had higher generation probabilities. Even with the large sequencing depth, rarefaction of the sorted-subset datasets indicated that sequencing was incomplete. Across several donors, about 5% of naive CD4, over 3% of naive CD8, 2% to 2.5% of memory CD4, and 0.4% of memory CD8 clonotypes were shared. Estimated clonotype richness was generally larger for naive than for memory subsets. Only blood was sampled, and tissue TCR repertoires likely differ from those in blood. Because the study included a small number of donors, the genetic and exposure-history diversity represented was limited.

The chain is made from TRBV6-1 and TRBJ1-5, with no D gene named confidently. Sequencing used naive CD8+ T cells sorted from blood. The cell subset or site label, read with the paper, signifies: CD45RA+CCR7+. The TCR sequence derives from a man younger than 45 in good health. The DNA reads as follows: TGTGCCAGCCTTAGGGAAGTAACAAGCAATCAGCCCCAGCATTTT. It encodes CASLREVTSNQPQHF.